This T cell receptor beta chain stems from a study of shared clonotypes between healthy human individuals. This table comes from immunoSEQ multiplex PCR, and its TCRdb copy is limited to in-frame clones, with some not included. Among approximately 1,000,000 clones listed, approximately 80% were seen once. The V and J ends lost 4 bases and 8 bases, in that order; junction bases with no gene match: 10. Germline V gene lookup returns CDR1 ENHRY and CDR2 SYGVKD. There are 14 residues in the CDR3. This TCR derives from a young man in good health. Some clones in this sample may be carry-over from other donors' samples. Sequenced input: memory CD4+ T cells from PBMCs. The subset: CD45RA-negative fraction. This rearrangement joins TRBV10-3 to TRBJ1-1; 7 bases agree with TRBD1. This chain's CDR3 is CAISGQGGLVEAFF. In nucleotides, the CDR3 is TGTGCCATCAGTGGGCAGGGGGGTTTGGTAGAAGCTTTCTTT.